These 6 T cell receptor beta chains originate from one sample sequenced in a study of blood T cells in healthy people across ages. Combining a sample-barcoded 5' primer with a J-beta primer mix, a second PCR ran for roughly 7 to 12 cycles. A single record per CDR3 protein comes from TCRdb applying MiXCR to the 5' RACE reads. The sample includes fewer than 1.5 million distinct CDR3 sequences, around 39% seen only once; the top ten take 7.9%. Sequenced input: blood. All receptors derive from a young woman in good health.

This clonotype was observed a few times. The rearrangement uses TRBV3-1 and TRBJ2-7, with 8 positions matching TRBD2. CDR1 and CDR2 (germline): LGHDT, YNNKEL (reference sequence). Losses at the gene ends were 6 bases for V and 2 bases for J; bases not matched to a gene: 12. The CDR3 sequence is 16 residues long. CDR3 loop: CASRASTSGRTYEQYF. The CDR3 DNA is TGTGCCAGCAGAGCGTCAACTAGCGGCCGAACCTACGAGCAGTACTTC.

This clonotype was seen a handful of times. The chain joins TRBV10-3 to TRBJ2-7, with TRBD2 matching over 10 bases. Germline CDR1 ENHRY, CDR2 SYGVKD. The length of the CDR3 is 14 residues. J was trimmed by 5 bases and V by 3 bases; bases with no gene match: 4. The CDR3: CAISEGTSENEQYF. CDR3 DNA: TGTGCCATCAGTGAAGGGACTAGCGAGAACGAGCAGTACTTC.

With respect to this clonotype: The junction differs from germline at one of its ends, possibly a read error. CDR3 loop: CASRASGGPETRYF. CDR3 sequence (DNA): TGTGCCAGCAGAGCTAGCGGGGGCCCAGAGACCCGGTACTTC. V usage is TRBV12-3 or TRBV12-4 and J usage is TRBJ2-5; 10 bases are a match to TRBD2. This CDR3 has 14 residues.

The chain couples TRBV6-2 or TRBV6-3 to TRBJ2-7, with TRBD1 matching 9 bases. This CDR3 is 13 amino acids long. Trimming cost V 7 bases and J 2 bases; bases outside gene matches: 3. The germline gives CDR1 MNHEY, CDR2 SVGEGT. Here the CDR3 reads CASTRTGAYEQYF. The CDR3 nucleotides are TGTGCCAGCACCCGGACAGGGGCCTACGAGCAGTACTTC.

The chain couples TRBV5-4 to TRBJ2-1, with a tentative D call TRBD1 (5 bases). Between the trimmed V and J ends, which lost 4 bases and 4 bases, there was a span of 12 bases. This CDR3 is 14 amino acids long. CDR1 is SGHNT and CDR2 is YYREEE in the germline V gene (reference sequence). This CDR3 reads CASSKGQAYNEQFF. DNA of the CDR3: TGTGCCAGCAGCAAAGGACAAGCTTACAATGAGCAGTTCTTC. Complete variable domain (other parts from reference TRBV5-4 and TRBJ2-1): ETGVTQSPTHLIKTRGQQVTLRCSSQSGHNTVSWYQQALGQGPQFIFQYYREEENGRGNFPPRFSGLQFPNYSSELNVNALELDDSALYLCASSKGQAYNEQFFGPGTRLTVL.

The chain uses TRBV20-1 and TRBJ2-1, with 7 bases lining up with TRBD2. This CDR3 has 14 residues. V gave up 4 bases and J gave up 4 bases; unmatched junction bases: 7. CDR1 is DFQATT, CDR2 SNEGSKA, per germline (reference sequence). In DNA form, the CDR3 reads TGCAGTGCTACGGCTAGCGGAGTATACAATGAGCAGTTCTTC. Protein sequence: CSATASGVYNEQFF.